This T cell receptor (beta chain) was obtained from a study of T cells in Graves' hyperthyroidism and ophthalmopathy (dated by TCRdb to between 2018 and 2020). At the level of the whole study: Peripheral blood was sampled at the time of initial diagnosis, prior to any treatment. To identify distinguishing TCR V-J signatures, a discovery cohort of 100 patients was used, comprising approximately 40 with Graves' ophthalmopathy and about 59 with stable Graves' hyperthyroidism. Prospective prediction of ophthalmopathy was tested in an independent validation cohort consisting of roughly 20 hyperthyroidism patients and more than 15 patients who later progressed to ophthalmopathy. The approximately 98 discovery patients were randomly divided into training and test sets at a 7:3 ratio. The study also compared thyroid tissue and blood T-cell repertoires from a handful of Graves' hyperthyroidism patients. After sampling, hyperthyroidism patients received methimazole starting at 30 mg daily, and ophthalmopathy patients received high-dose intravenous methylprednisolone. TCR Vbeta CDR3 sequencing of 135 peripheral blood samples (under 45 ophthalmopathy, under 80 hyperthyroidism and approximately 17 progressor patients) is reported in the paper. Points the paper makes about the study in general: In validation, progression to ophthalmopathy was predicted by the model with 70% to 71% sensitivity and 72.22% specificity, a median of about 6 months before onset. In cross-validation, a model built on a 13 V-J signature told ophthalmopathy apart from stable hyperthyroidism with under 90% sensitivity and roughly 81% specificity, and in testing the same model reached 80%/75%. Most expanded thyroid clonotypes (frequency above 0.001) were also detected in blood, a finding suggesting that blood repertoires may reflect thyroid immune responses. Sample size was not statistically predetermined, and blinding of investigators to group allocation was not performed.

Including the terminal cysteine and phenylalanine, the CDR3 comprises 19 residues. Just the 57-base CDR3 DNA is kept, in frame starting at base 1. The germline V gene provides CDR1 ENHRY and CDR2 SYGVKD. Trimming removed 1 base from V and 5 bases from J; the gene matches leave 17 bases unexplained. As concerns this clonotype: Its antigen has not been determined. Base qualities are not provided; no much larger clone lies one nucleotide away.

TCR beta CDR3 regions were amplified from RNA transcripts. The TCR CDR3 was subjected to a first round of RT-PCR using the HTBI primer set and the Qiagen OneStep RT-PCR kit. Libraries were constructed in a second round of multiplex PCR, after which size selection and purification were performed. Libraries were sequenced paired-end with 100 bp reads on an Illumina HiSeq2000. In the original analysis: SOAPnuke was used to process the raw data, throwing out any read that contained adapters or uncalled bases, had a mean Phred below 15, or lacked an exact constant-primer or identifier match. High-quality paired reads were merged using COPE v1.2.5, and each unique nucleotide sequence was defined as a clonotype. Clonotypes were aligned to IMGT TRBV, TRBD and TRBJ reference segments using MiTCR v1.1. The analysis included only V-J combinations with a frequency above 0.0001, which together covered roughly 99% of the repertoires. A TCS score was defined as the ratio of F50 (clonal expansion) to E x V (chaos), with BLOSUM62-based TCRdist applied between CDR3 peptides within each V-J. Welch's t-statistics and random forest reduced around 510 V-J features to 13, which were used in a naive Bayes classifier (R e1071). The public reads were quality trimmed at Q25 with fastp and then assembled into clones with MiXCR by TCRdb, keeping productive beta chains. Merged by CDR3 protein, the rows form single entries marked with the most common genes and DNA. TCRdb, not the original authors, processed these V and J calls. The table for this sample lists 350,000 or so distinct CDR3 sequences; 15% to 20% of them were counted only once. The top ten clonotypes cover around 50% of the sample.

Stable Graves' hyperthyroidism was defined as the absence of progression to ophthalmopathy over 18 months of follow-up. Hyperthyroidism patients were newly diagnosed, had a disease duration of under 2 months, and were aged 18 to 65 years. Exclusion was applied to patients with uncontrolled infections, other autoimmune diseases, pregnancy or lactation. Diagnoses were established on the basis of clinical symptoms, serum thyroxine and TRAb, thyroid ultrasound, and orbital computed tomography. PBMCs were separated from over 9 ml of fresh peripheral blood using Ficoll-Paque density gradient centrifugation. Total RNA was extracted with Trizol reagent, and quality was checked on an Agilent 2100 Bioanalyzer.

Sequencing was carried out using blood. The V gene is TRBV10-3 and the J gene is TRBJ2-3, with 8 bases in between that match TRBD2. The source is a woman in her fifties or sixties with Graves' hyperthyroidism. Here is the DNA: TGTGCCATCAGTGAGTTCATCACGGGAGGGCACAATCAGGAAGATACGCAGTATTTT. This codes for CAISEFITGGHNQEDTQYF.